The source of this T cell receptor (beta chain) is a study of OX40 agonist ivuxolimab in advanced cancers. Libraries were prepared by immunoSEQ multiplex PCR; TCRdb keeps only in-frame clonotypes and omits some of them. The table includes some 94,000 clones, 92% detected once. As to this clone: Its antigen is undetermined.

General study results and limits: On average, a greater number of expanded clones characterised CD8+ T cells relative to CD4+.

People who had autoimmune disease history or systemic immunosuppression were excluded. This sample comprised CD4+ or CD8+ T cells sorted from blood, obtained in a trial of the OX40 agonist ivuxolimab. This sequence was found in an adult with an advanced solid tumor such as melanoma, head and neck, liver or kidney cancer.

The CDR3 loop reads CASSQQFGNTIYF. The CDR3 region has the DNA TGTGCCAGCAGCCAGCAGTTTGGAAACACCATATATTTT. The rearrangement uses TRBV9 and TRBJ1-3; D is unresolved. Germline CDR1 is SGDLS and CDR2 is YYNGEE. The CDR3 is 13 amino acids. V lost 4 bases, J lost 3 bases, and 8 bases lay in between.